This T cell receptor (beta chain) was retrieved from a study of post-analysis software for immune sequencing data. Looking at the study overall: Progressive-relapsing, secondary progressive and relapsing-remitting multiple sclerosis were among the disease courses included. Study-level findings and limits: F measure clustering grouped samples strongly by preparation batch. Significantly lower normalized Chao1 diversity was found in patients with multiple sclerosis relative to controls. Patients used roughly five TRBV segments, including TRBV5-6, TRBV5-1 and TRBV20-1, more often than controls.

Sequencing libraries made from TCR beta cDNA carried unique molecular identifiers. TCRdb ran MiXCR on the PCR reads and lists one entry per CDR3 protein. The repertoire consists of 550,000 to 700,000 distinct CDR3 sequences, with 44% occurring once and the leading ten covering 1.5% to 2%. This clonotype was seen a handful of times. Its antigen is not identified. CDR3 size: 17 residues. V lost 1 base to trimming and J lost 5 bases; unmatched junction nucleotides: 10. CDR1 and CDR2 from the germline V gene are ENHRY and SYGVKD. This chain connects TRBV10-3 to TRBJ1-5, with 8 nucleotides matching TRBD1. The sample consisted of blood. The TCR was taken from a girl aged 10 to 17 with multiple sclerosis. The CDR3 here is CAISEFPTGVVDQPQHF. The CDR3 DNA follows: TGTGCCATCAGTGAGTTCCCGACAGGGGTCGTGGATCAGCCCCAGCATTTT.